The 9 T cell receptor beta chains given below trace back to one sample, sequenced in a study of T-cell reconstitution after alpha-beta-depleted transplantation in children. Preparing the TCRbeta library involved the use of unique molecular identifiers. TCRdb re-called the PCR reads through MiXCR, storing one row per CDR3 protein. This repertoire shows 4,000 to 5,000 distinct CDR3 sequences, roughly a fifth found once; its top ten account for roughly 50%. This material consisted of PBMCs, mostly from graft donor cells, taken 180 days after TCRalphabeta/CD19-depleted stem cell transplant. These receptors all come from a male patient between 2 and 10 years old who had a stem cell transplant for acute lymphoblastic leukemia, so the T cells may come from the graft donor.

The table lists this clonotype with many counts. J is TRBJ1-1 and V is TRBV7-9; D not certain. The CDR3 loop spans 14 amino acids. V was trimmed by 5 bases and J by 4 bases, leaving 14 bases between them. CDR1 and CDR2 (germline): SEHNR, FQNEAQ (reference sequence). This chain's CDR3 is CASSPQRASTEAFF. CDR3 bases: TGTGCCAGCAGCCCACAGAGGGCCTCCACTGAAGCTTTCTTT.

At least ten counts were recorded for this clonotype. The rearrangement uses TRBV10-1 and TRBJ2-7; possibly TRBD2 for D (6 bases). The CDR3 runs to 14 residues. Trimming removed 3 bases from V and 6 bases from J, with 15 bases in between. Per germline, CDR1 WNHNN and CDR2 SYGVQD (reference sequence). CDR3 DNA: TGCGCCAGCAGTGATGGTCAAATCGGGGGCGAGCAGTACTTC. Its translation: CASSDGQIGGEQYF.

This clonotype has ten or more counts. The rearrangement uses TRBV7-9 and TRBJ1-1; 7 bases map to TRBD1. J was trimmed by 1 base and V by 8 bases; bases with no gene match: 4. CDR1 is SEHNR and CDR2 is FQNEAQ in the germline V gene (reference sequence). The CDR3 covers 13 residues. The CDR3 sequence: CASRTGRNTEAFF. The CDR3 DNA reads as TGTGCCAGCCGGACAGGAAGGAACACTGAAGCTTTCTTT.

This clonotype is medium-sized by share. This chain uses TRBV7-9 with TRBJ1-1, with 7 bases identical to TRBD1. The CDR3 loop spans 15 amino acids. The germline CDR1 and CDR2 sequences are SEHNR and FQNEAQ (reference sequence). The junction had 6 bases not matched to a gene; V was cut back by 4 bases and J by 1 base. The CDR3 coding sequence is TGTGCCAGCAGCTCCCGGACAGGAGAGAACACTGAAGCTTTCTTT. Translation: CASSSRTGENTEAFF.

This clonotype was counted at least ten times. V and J are TRBV7-9 and TRBJ2-5, with D possibly being TRBD1 (5 bases). The V end lost 5 bases, the J end lost 2 bases, and 21 bases lay between the germline ends. The germline V gene encodes CDR1 SEHNR and CDR2 FQNEAQ (reference sequence). CDR3 length: 17 residues. The CDR3 loop reads CASSTGRLFLYQETQYF. The CDR3 DNA reads TGTGCCAGCAGCACAGGACGGCTCTTCCTCTATCAAGAGACCCAGTACTTC.

By frequency in the sample, this clonotype is medium-sized. The chain recombines TRBV7-2 with TRBJ2-6, with D perhaps being TRBD1 or TRBD2 (6 bases each). Germline loops: CDR1 SGHTA, CDR2 FQGNSA. The germline V and J ends were trimmed by 1 base and 2 bases, with 9 bases remaining between them. CDR3 length: 16 residues. Here the CDR3 reads CASSLEGGAGANVLTF. The CDR3 nucleotides read TGTGCCAGCAGCTTAGAGGGGGGCGCTGGGGCCAACGTCCTGACTTTC.

This clonotype was counted at least ten times. The chain couples TRBV11-3 to TRBJ1-2; no firm D call. The CDR3 length is 14 residues. Germline CDR1 and CDR2: SGHNT and YENEEA. Trimming shortened V by 5 bases and J by 4 bases, and 14 bases separated the two germline ends. The CDR3 DNA is TGTGCCAGCAGCCCCAAGGGAGGGATCTATGGCTACACCTTC. Its protein product is CASSPKGGIYGYTF.

A single count supports this clonotype. The V and J genes are TRBV15 and TRBJ2-1; D possibly corresponds to TRBD1 (5 bases). Trimming removed 0 bases at V and 0 bases at J, with 12 bases between. The CDR3 is 17 residues long. From germline, CDR1 is LNHNV and CDR2 YYDKDF (reference sequence). CDR3 bases: TGTGCCACCAGCAGAGATCTCACGGACAACTCCTACAATGAGCAGTTCTTC. Translated: CATSRDLTDNSYNEQFF. The full variable domain, in which reference TRBV15 and TRBJ2-1 provide the parts outside the CDR3, is DAMVIQNPRYQVTQFGKPVTLSCSQTLNHNVMYWYQQKSSQAPKLLFHYYDKDFNNEADTPDNFQSRRPNTSFCFLDIRSPGLGDTAMYLCATSRDLTDNSYNEQFFGPGTRLTVL.

This clonotype was seen many times. CDR3 nucleotides: TGTGCCAGCAGTCTGTTATATAACACTGAAGCTTTCTTT. Amino acids: CASSLLYNTEAFF. The genes are TRBV12-3 or TRBV12-4 and TRBJ1-1; D remains ambiguous. The germline V and J ends were trimmed by 5 bases and 2 bases, with 9 bases remaining between them. The CDR3 is made up of 13 amino acids.